The entry that follows covers one T cell receptor beta chain sequence. TCRdb keeps only in-frame clones here, not all; method: immunoSEQ multiplex PCR. The sample has 65,000 to 90,000 clones; around 90% are singletons. V dropped 2 bases and J dropped 2 bases, with 5 bases sitting between them. Germline V gene sequence: CDR1 SGHTA, CDR2 FQGTGA. The CDR3 sequence is 13 residues long. These data are taken from a study of OX40 agonist ivuxolimab in advanced cancers. Study information: Ivuxolimab was administered intravenously to patients at 0.01 to 10 mg/kg every 2 weeks.

V gene TRBV7-3 combines with J gene TRBJ2-3; D ambiguous. Material: CD4+ or CD8+ T cells sorted from blood, obtained in a trial of the OX40 agonist ivuxolimab. This TCR was recovered from an adult with an advanced solid tumor such as melanoma, head and neck, liver or kidney cancer. The CDR3 coding sequence is TGTGCCAGCAGCTTACGTATCACAGATACGCAGTATTTT. Translation: CASSLRITDTQYF.